This TCR beta chain was profiled in a study of OX40 agonist ivuxolimab in advanced cancers. Study background: Treatment of patients was with ivuxolimab, an agonistic anti-OX40 (CD134) antibody.

The data were produced by immunoSEQ multiplex PCR, yet TCRdb's version contains in-frame clones alone and is incomplete. Of tens of thousands of clones listed, approximately 90% were seen once; the top ten hold 3.5% to 4%. In the case of this clone: The antigen is not known.

Study findings and constraints: Within 6 weeks, CD4+ and CD8+ blood T cells expanded clonally at 0.1 to 3.0 mg/kg. The work left the antigen specificity of expanded peripheral T cells undetermined. Expanded clones belonging to CD8+ T cells outnumbered, on average, those of CD4+.

Trimming removed 7 bases from V and 6 bases from J, with 21 bases in between. CDR1 LNHDA and CDR2 SQIVND come from the germline V gene (reference sequence). The CDR3 length is 15 residues. This sample comprised CD4+ or CD8+ T cells sorted from blood, obtained in a trial of the OX40 agonist ivuxolimab. This chain connects TRBV19 to TRBJ1-2; D remains unclear. This receptor was obtained from an adult with an advanced solid tumor such as melanoma, head and neck, liver or kidney cancer. The CDR3 DNA sequence: TGTGCCAGTACCGATGGCTCAAGGGATTATAATGGCTACACCTTC. This sequence encodes CASTDGSRDYNGYTF.